The T cell receptor beta chain described here comes from a study of cytomegalovirus exposure and HLA in healthy donors. Study details: As released early, the data held roughly 85 million unique TCRs from HLA-typed donors. Study-level points and caveats: Reportedly, diagnosis of cytomegalovirus status by the classifier showed high specificity and sensitivity.

60 Vbeta and 13 Jbeta primers were used in PCR. TCRdb keeps only in-frame clones here, not all; method: immunoSEQ multiplex PCR. The sample contains around 130,000 clones, over 75% of which appear only once. Donors consisted of healthy bone marrow donors. In the case of this clone: Its antigen is undetermined.

The CDR3 length is 15 residues. Germline lookup yields CDR1 MDHEN and CDR2 SYDVKM. V lost 6 bases and J 4 bases, leaving 15 bases between the germline ends. Sequenced material: PBMCs. The chain joins TRBV28 to TRBJ2-2, with a possible D match to TRBD2 (6 bases). The source of this sequence is a man younger than 45 in good health and CMV-seronegative. CDR3 region: CASSPPSEGTGELFF. CDR3 sequence (DNA): TGTGCCAGCAGCCCTCCTAGCGAGGGCACCGGGGAGCTGTTTTTT.